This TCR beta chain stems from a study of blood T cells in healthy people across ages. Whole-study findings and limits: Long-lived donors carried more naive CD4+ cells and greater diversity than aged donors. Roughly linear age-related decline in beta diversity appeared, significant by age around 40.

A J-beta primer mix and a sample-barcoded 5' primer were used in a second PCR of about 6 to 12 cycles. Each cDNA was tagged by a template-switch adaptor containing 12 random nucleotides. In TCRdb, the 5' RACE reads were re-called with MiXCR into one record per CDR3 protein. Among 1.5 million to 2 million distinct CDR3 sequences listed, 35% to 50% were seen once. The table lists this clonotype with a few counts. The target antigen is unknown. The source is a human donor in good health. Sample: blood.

The CDR3 protein is CASSPGRDHNQPQHF. The DNA of the CDR3 is TGTGCCAGCAGTCCCGGGCGCGATCACAATCAGCCCCAGCATTTT. The rearrangement links TRBV12-3 or TRBV12-4 to TRBJ1-5; unclear D gene. The CDR3 totals 15 residues. V gave up 5 bases and J gave up 3 bases, with 14 bases separating them.